This T cell receptor beta chain originates from a study of regulatory T cells. The V end was cut by 7 bases, the J end by 0 bases, with 9 bases between. Germline V gene sequence: CDR1 ENHRY, CDR2 SYGVKD. The CDR3 runs to 13 residues. Turning to this clone: The antigen remains undetermined.

The primer mix had 52 TRBV and 13 TRBJ primers. Produced via immunoSEQ multiplex PCR; TCRdb's table is partial and in-frame only. In the table there are 20,000 to 25,000 clones, roughly 90% of which are singletons. General study findings and limits: Hydrophobic residues at CDR3 positions 6 and 7 were enriched in conventional CD4+ T cells of CD3G-deficient patients.

What was sequenced was conventional CD4+ T cells sorted from blood. The rearrangement links TRBV10-3 to TRBJ1-1; TRBD1 might be the D (5 bases). The sequence was collected from a child aged 5-17 years with CD3G deficiency. CDR3 protein: CAIKTAMNTEAFF. CDR3 in DNA: TGTGCCATCAAGACAGCTATGAACACTGAAGCTTTCTTT.